This T cell receptor beta chain was recovered during a study of blood T cell repertoires in COVID-19. As for the study in general: COVID-19 samples collected from the United States, Italy and Spain covered acute and convalescent phases. PBMCs, B-cell-depleted T cells, or T cells were the source of the cDNA or gDNA that made up the material.

This clone was recorded only once. V lost 3 bases to trimming and J lost 0 bases, with 8 bases between them. Germline CDR1 SQVTM, CDR2 ANQGSEA. The CDR3 has 14 amino acids. How the authors handled the data: The assay estimated nucleated cells by amplifying reference gene primers. Data came from immunoSEQ multiplex PCR; TCRdb stores just in-frame clones and leaves some out. That table gives V, J and clone size, and the DNA gave D and trimming. The sample contains about 340,000 clones, about 86% of which appear only once. The chain uses TRBV29-1 and TRBJ2-2; D may be TRBD1 (6 bases). Source material: peripheral blood. The sequence derives from a man aged 25 to 40 with active or convalescent COVID-19. Here the CDR3 reads CSVDEGANTGELFF. DNA of the CDR3: TGCAGCGTTGACGAGGGGGCGAACACCGGGGAGCTGTTTTTT.